The entry that follows covers one T cell receptor (beta chain) sequence. Its antigen is currently unknown. Total RNA amounting to roughly 3.5 ug went into each TCR library. The authors ran two nested PCRs of around 15 and 10 cycles on TCRalpha and TCRbeta cDNA. TCRdb derives one entry per CDR3 protein from the 5' RACE reads, leaving out DNA. The sample data list about 380,000 distinct CDR3 sequences. The CDR3 is made up of 15 amino acids. Germline CDR1 and CDR2: SGHTA and FQGTGA. The data stem from a study of monozygotic twins with inflammatory bowel disease. Study conclusions and caveats: Repertoire similarity was not found to differ between concordant and discordant twins, possibly from limited power.

Someone took an approximately 2.5 ml blood sample from each of the donors. This clonotype originated in a human donor with ulcerative colitis or Crohn's disease, or a healthy co-twin of an affected twin (not recorded which). The chain joins TRBV7-3 to TRBJ2-7. Sequencing was carried out using blood. The chain's CDR3 is CASSLTPGERYEQYF.